This is a list of T cell receptor beta chains from one sample in a study of Graves' ophthalmopathy and Graves' hyperthyroidism. TCRdb re-called the multiplex PCR reads with MiXCR, one entry per CDR3 protein. The table has hundreds of thousands of distinct CDR3 sequences, over 40% seen once; the top ten hold roughly 3%. What was sequenced was peripheral blood. These receptors were taken from an adult man with Graves' ophthalmopathy. CDR3s include the opening cysteine and the closing phenylalanine or tryptophan. For some rows the clone size is stated as once, few or many, or as a class when expanded; others skip it.

j_call: TRBJ1-2
cdr3_length: 14
v_call: TRBV7-8
clone_size: many
cdr3_aa: CASSLEAKPYGYTF

j_call: TRBJ1-1
cdr3_length: 17
v_call: TRBV11-2
clone_size: NA
cdr3_aa: CASSLLGGQGIGTEAFF

j_call: TRBJ2-7
cdr3_length: 15
v_call: TRBV9
clone_size: many
cdr3_aa: CASSQGQGLSYEQYF

j_call: TRBJ2-2
cdr3_length: 16
v_call: TRBV20-1
clone_size: many
cdr3_aa: CSARVPGQAVAGELFF

j_call: TRBJ1-5
cdr3_length: 15
v_call: TRBV19
clone_size: many
cdr3_aa: CASSIAGGVGQPQHF

j_call: TRBJ2-5
cdr3_length: 15
v_call: TRBV24-1
clone_size: NA
cdr3_aa: CATSDIAGGQETQYF

j_call: TRBJ2-1
cdr3_length: 13
v_call: TRBV10-3
clone_size: NA
cdr3_aa: CASSDKDTSEQFF

j_call: TRBJ2-5
cdr3_length: 15
v_call: TRBV7-9
clone_size: many
cdr3_aa: CASSPPGQGEETQYF

j_call: TRBJ2-5
cdr3_length: 13
v_call: TRBV2
clone_size: NA
cdr3_aa: CASSAVNQGTQYF

j_call: TRBJ1-5
cdr3_length: 12
v_call: TRBV20-1
clone_size: many
cdr3_aa: CSAREPNQPQHF

j_call: TRBJ1-5
cdr3_length: 21
v_call: TRBV7-9
clone_size: few
cdr3_aa: CASTPKGLFRGPGQPNQPQHF

j_call: TRBJ1-6
cdr3_length: 15
v_call: TRBV5-1
clone_size: many
cdr3_aa: CASSPGGQTNSPLHF

j_call: TRBJ1-2
cdr3_length: 14
v_call: TRBV27
clone_size: NA
cdr3_aa: CASSFTGRSYGYTF

j_call: TRBJ2-7
cdr3_length: 14
v_call: TRBV20-1
clone_size: many
cdr3_aa: CSARGAGVTYEQYF

j_call: TRBJ2-6
cdr3_length: 16
v_call: TRBV2
clone_size: once
cdr3_aa: CASSLFRDSGANVLTF

j_call: TRBJ2-5
cdr3_length: 10
v_call: TRBV19
clone_size: NA
cdr3_aa: CASSANEQYF

j_call: TRBJ2-5
cdr3_length: 13
v_call: TRBV12-3/TRBV12-4
clone_size: NA
cdr3_aa: CASRTTGTETQYF

j_call: TRBJ2-7
cdr3_length: 14
v_call: TRBV18
clone_size: NA
cdr3_aa: CASSWASGSYEQYF

j_call: TRBJ2-7
cdr3_length: 16
v_call: TRBV2
clone_size: once
cdr3_aa: CASSLAPTGPPSEQYF

j_call: TRBJ2-5
cdr3_length: 14
v_call: TRBV29-1
clone_size: NA
cdr3_aa: CSVLSPDGLETQYF

j_call: TRBJ1-3
cdr3_length: 15
v_call: TRBV10-3
clone_size: NA
cdr3_aa: CAIGRQGTDGYTIYF

j_call: TRBJ1-5
cdr3_length: 15
v_call: TRBV2
clone_size: few
cdr3_aa: CASSLSGGSGQPQHF

j_call: TRBJ1-1
cdr3_length: 14
v_call: TRBV7-8
clone_size: many
cdr3_aa: CASSQDYRAQTAFF

j_call: TRBJ1-2
cdr3_length: 16
v_call: TRBV4-2
clone_size: few
cdr3_aa: CASSQDWVNLLGGYTF

j_call: TRBJ1-4
cdr3_length: 18
v_call: TRBV7-9
clone_size: few
cdr3_aa: CASSLPEDGRATNEKLFF

j_call: TRBJ2-7
cdr3_length: 17
v_call: TRBV3-1
clone_size: NA
cdr3_aa: CASSQATSGRAIYEQYF

j_call: TRBJ2-2
cdr3_length: 18
v_call: TRBV5-1
clone_size: NA
cdr3_aa: CASSLGRGSRVDTGELFF

j_call: TRBJ1-2
cdr3_length: 14
v_call: TRBV9
clone_size: NA
cdr3_aa: CASSVEGRNYGYTF

j_call: TRBJ1-2
cdr3_length: 14
v_call: TRBV24-1
clone_size: many
cdr3_aa: CATSDSGVDYGYTF